This T cell receptor (beta chain) was captured in a study of Graves' ophthalmopathy and Graves' hyperthyroidism. Amplification of TCR beta CDR3 regions used RNA transcripts. Amplification began with first-round RT-PCR using HTBI primers, then second-round multiplex PCR was performed. TCRdb analysed the multiplex PCR reads with MiXCR anew, one entry per CDR3 protein. Here the sample spans 150,000 to 200,000 distinct CDR3 sequences, roughly two fifths being singletons. Germline V CDR1 and CDR2: MNHEY, SVGEGT. The CDR3 consists of 13 residues. Study conclusions and caveats: Ophthalmopathy was separated from stable hyperthyroidism by a 13-signature model with 87.88% sensitivity and about 79% specificity.

This clonotype came up many times. Antigen unknown. The junction departs from germline at one end; a sequencing error may be responsible. Clinical symptoms and serum thyroxine were used for diagnosis; TRAb, thyroid ultrasound and orbital computed tomography were also relied on. This chain connects TRBV6-2 or TRBV6-3 to TRBJ2-7, with D unresolved. The source material was peripheral blood. The sequence came from a man younger than 45 with Graves' ophthalmopathy. The CDR3 loop reads CASSLIDSYEQHF. In nucleotides, the CDR3 is TGTGCCAGCAGTTTGATCGATTCCTACGAGCAGCACTTC.